The clone carrying this TCR beta chain came up many times. Its target is not known. Unique molecular identifiers were incorporated into the prepared TCRbeta library. TCRdb called the PCR reads again in MiXCR, with one record for every CDR3 protein. The sample comprises 700,000 to 850,000 distinct CDR3 sequences, roughly 16% of which are singletons, and about 4.6% rests with the top ten. This sample was included in a study of T-cell reconstitution after alpha-beta-depleted transplantation in children. Study-wide findings and caveats: There were some patients whose high TCRbeta diversity at day 60 came from surviving recipient T cells and thymic progenitors. After one year, T-cell counts and TCRbeta diversity mostly came from new T cells. Several hundred rapidly expanded clones from non-depleted graft cells reportedly supplied alpha-beta T cells about two months post-transplant.

The V gene's germline CDR1 is LNHNV and CDR2 YYDKDF (reference sequence). This CDR3 has 14 amino acids. Trimming removed 0 bases from V and 3 bases from J, with 9 bases in between. J is TRBJ2-7 and V is TRBV15, with D perhaps TRBD2 (5 bases). This sequence originates from a male patient under 18 who had a stem cell transplant for acute lymphoblastic leukemia, so the T cells may come from the graft donor. The sample was PBMCs, mostly from graft donor cells, taken 360 days after TCRalphabeta/CD19-depleted stem cell transplant. The CDR3 region has the DNA TGTGCCACCAGCAGAGATTCGGAGGACTACGAGCAGTACTTC. This translates into CATSRDSEDYEQYF. Drawing the rest from reference TRBV15 and TRBJ2-7, the complete variable domain is DAMVIQNPRYQVTQFGKPVTLSCSQTLNHNVMYWYQQKSSQAPKLLFHYYDKDFNNEADTPDNFQSRRPNTSFCFLDIRSPGLGDTAMYLCATSRDSEDYEQYFGPGTRLTVT.